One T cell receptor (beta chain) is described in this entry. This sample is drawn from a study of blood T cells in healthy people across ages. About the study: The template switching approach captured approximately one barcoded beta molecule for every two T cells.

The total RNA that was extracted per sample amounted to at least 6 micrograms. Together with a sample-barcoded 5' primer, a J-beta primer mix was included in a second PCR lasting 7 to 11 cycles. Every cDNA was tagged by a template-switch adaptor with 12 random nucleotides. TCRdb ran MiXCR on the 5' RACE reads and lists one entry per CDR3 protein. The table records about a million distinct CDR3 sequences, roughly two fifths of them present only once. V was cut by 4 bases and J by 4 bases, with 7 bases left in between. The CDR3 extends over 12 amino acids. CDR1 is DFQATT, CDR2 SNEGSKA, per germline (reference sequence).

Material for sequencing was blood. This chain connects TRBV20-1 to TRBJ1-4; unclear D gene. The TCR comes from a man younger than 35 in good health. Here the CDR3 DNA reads TGCAGTGCTAATGTTATTAATGAAAAACTGTTTTTT. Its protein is CSANVINEKLFF.